This TCR beta chain originates from a study of blood T cell repertoires in COVID-19. On the study more broadly: COVID-19 samples from acute and convalescent phases originated in the United States, Italy and Spain.

The table came from immunoSEQ multiplex PCR; TCRdb's copy has only in-frame clones and leaves some out. The table lists tens of thousands of clones, approximately 88% of them singletons. This CDR3 has 12 amino acids. Germline V gene lookup returns CDR1 GTSNPN and CDR2 SVGIG (reference sequence). Trimming removed 0 bases from V and 11 bases from J, with 8 bases in between. This TCR was sampled from a human donor in a cohort sampled during active COVID-19. What was sequenced was peripheral blood. The chain recombines TRBV30 with TRBJ1-6; possibly TRBD1 for D (5 bases). The CDR3 protein is CAWSVAGAPLHF. Written as DNA, the CDR3 is TGTGCCTGGAGTGTAGCGGGGGCACCCCTCCACTTT.